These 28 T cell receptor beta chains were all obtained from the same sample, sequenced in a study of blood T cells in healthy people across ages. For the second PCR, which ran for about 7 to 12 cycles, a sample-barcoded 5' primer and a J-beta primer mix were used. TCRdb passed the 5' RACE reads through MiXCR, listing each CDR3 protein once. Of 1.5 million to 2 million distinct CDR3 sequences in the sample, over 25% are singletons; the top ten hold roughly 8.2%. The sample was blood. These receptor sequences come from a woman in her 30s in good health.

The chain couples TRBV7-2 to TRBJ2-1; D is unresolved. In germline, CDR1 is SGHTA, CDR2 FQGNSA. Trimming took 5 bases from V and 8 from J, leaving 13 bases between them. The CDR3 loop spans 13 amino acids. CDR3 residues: CASSARVADEQFF. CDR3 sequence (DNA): TGTGCCAGCAGCGCACGGGTGGCCGATGAGCAGTTCTTC.

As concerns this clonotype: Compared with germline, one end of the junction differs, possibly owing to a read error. DNA of the CDR3: TGTACCAGCAGCCCAATAGACGGGGCTATACAAGAGACCCAGTACTTC. It encodes CTSSPIDGAIQETQYF. V and J are TRBV28 and TRBJ2-5; the D gene could be TRBD1 or TRBD2 (5 bases each). The CDR3 has 16 amino acids. From germline, CDR1 is MDHEN and CDR2 SYDVKM.

CDR3 DNA: TGTGCCAGCAGCTTACGGGCGGGGAAGACAACCGGGGAGCTGTTTTTT. Translating gives CASSLRAGKTTGELFF. The rearrangement uses TRBV7-2 and TRBJ2-2; perhaps TRBD2 as D (6 bases). Trimming took 2 bases from V and 5 from J, leaving 15 bases between them. CDR1 and CDR2 (germline): SGHTA, FQGNSA. The CDR3 sequence is 16 residues long. The whole variable domain, remainder taken from reference TRBV7-2 and TRBJ2-2, is GAGVSQSPSNKVTEKGKDVELRCDPISGHTALYWYRQSLGQGLEFLIYFQGNSAPDKSGLPSDRFSAERTGGSVSTLTIQRTQQEDSAVYLCASSLRAGKTTGELFFGEGSRLTVL.

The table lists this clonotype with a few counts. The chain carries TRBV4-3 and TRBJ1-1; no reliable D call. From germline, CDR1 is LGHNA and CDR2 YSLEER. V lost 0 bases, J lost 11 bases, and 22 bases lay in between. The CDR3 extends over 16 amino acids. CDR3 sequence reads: CASSQDVGVTLKDAFF. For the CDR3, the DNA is TGCGCCAGCAGCCAAGATGTTGGGGTTACGTTGAAGGACGCTTTCTTT.

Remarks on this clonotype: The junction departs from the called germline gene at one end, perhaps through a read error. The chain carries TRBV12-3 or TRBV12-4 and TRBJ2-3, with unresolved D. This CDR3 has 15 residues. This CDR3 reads CASTISGVSTDTEYF. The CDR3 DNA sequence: TGTGCCAGCACCATTTCCGGAGTTAGCACAGATACGGAGTATTTT.

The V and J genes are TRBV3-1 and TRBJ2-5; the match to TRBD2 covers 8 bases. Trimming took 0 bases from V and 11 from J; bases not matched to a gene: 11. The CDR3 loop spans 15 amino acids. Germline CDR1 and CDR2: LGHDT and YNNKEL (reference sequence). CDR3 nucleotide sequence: TGTGCCAGCAGCCAAGATCCGGGGGGGCCTGGGGAGCAGTACTTC. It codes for CASSQDPGGPGEQYF.

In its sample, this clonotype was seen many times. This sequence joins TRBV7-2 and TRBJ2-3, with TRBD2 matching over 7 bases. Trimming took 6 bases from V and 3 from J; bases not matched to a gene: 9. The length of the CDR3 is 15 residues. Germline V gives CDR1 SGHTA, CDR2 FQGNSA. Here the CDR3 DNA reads TGTGCCAGCAGTTACACGCGGGGGTTGACAGATACGCAGTATTTT. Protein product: CASSYTRGLTDTQYF.

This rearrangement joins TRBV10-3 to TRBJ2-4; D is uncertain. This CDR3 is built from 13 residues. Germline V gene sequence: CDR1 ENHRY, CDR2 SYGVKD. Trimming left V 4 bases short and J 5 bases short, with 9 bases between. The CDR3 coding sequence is TGTGCCATCAGTGGATCTGAGGAAAACATTCAGTACTTC. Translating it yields CAISGSEENIQYF.

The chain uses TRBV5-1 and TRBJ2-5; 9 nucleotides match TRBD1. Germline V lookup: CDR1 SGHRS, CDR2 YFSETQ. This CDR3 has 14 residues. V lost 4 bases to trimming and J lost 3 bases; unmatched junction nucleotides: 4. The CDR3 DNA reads TGCGCCAGCAGCAGGGACAGGGACAAAGAGACCCAGTACTTC. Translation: CASSRDRDKETQYF.

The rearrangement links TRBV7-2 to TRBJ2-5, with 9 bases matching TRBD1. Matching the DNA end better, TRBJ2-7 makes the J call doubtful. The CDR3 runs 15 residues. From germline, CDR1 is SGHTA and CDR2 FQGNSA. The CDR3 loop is CASSLQGAVVHEQYF. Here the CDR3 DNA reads TGTGCCAGCAGCCTACAGGGGGCCGTGGTCCACGAGCAGTACTTC.

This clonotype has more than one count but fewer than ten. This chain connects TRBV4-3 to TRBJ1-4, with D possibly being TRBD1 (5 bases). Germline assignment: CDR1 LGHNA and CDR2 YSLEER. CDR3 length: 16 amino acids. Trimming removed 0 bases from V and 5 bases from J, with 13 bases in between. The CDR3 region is CASSQDFWDGNEKLFF. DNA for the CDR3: TGCGCCAGCAGCCAAGACTTCTGGGACGGAAATGAAAAACTGTTTTTT.

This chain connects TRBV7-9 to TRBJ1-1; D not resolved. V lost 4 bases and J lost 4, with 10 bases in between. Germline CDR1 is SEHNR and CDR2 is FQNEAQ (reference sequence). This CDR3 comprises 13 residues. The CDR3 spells CASSSLPGTEAFF. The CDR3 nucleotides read TGTGCCAGCAGCTCCCTTCCGGGCACTGAAGCTTTCTTT.

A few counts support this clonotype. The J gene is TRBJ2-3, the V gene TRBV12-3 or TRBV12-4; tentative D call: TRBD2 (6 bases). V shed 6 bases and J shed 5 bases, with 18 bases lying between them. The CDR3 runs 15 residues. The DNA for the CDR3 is TGTGCCAGCAGGGGGGGAGGACTCGCAGGAGATACGCAGTATTTT. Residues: CASRGGGLAGDTQYF.

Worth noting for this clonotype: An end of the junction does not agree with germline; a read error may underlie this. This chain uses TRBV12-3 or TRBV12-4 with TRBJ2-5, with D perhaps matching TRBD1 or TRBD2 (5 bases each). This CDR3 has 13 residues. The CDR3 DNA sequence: TGTGCCTGCAGCCGGGGCGGCCGTGAGACCCAGTACTTC. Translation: CACSRGGRETQYF.

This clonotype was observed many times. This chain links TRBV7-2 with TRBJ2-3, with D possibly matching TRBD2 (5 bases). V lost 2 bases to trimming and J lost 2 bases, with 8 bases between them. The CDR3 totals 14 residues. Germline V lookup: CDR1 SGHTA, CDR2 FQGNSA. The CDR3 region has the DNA TGTGCCAGCAGCTTATCCGGGATCACAGATACGCAGTATTTT. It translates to CASSLSGITDTQYF.

The chain's CDR3 is CAIRNPGANTEAFF. The CDR3, as DNA: TGTGCCATCAGGAACCCCGGGGCGAACACTGAAGCTTTCTTT. The V gene is TRBV10-3, the J gene TRBJ1-1; perhaps TRBD1 as D (5 bases). The CDR3 length is 14 residues. The germline V gene encodes CDR1 ENHRY and CDR2 SYGVKD. V was pared by 6 bases and J by 1 base, with 12 bases between.

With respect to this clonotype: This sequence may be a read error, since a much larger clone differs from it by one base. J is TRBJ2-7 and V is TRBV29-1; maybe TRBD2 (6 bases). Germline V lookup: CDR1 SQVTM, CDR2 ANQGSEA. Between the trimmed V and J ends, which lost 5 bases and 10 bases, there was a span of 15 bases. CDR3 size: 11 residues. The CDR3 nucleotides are TGCAGCGTTTCGACTAGAGAGATCCAGTACTTC. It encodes CSVSTREIQYF.

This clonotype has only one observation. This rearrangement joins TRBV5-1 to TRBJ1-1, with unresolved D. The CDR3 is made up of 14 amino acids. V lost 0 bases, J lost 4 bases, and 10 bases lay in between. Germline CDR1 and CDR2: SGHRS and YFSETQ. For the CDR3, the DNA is TGCGCCAGCAGCTTGGACAATAGGTTCACTGAAGCTTTCTTT. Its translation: CASSLDNRFTEAFF.

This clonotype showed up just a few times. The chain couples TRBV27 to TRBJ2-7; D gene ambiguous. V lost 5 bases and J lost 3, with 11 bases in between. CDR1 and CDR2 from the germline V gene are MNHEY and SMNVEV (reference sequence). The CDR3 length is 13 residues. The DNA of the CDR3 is TGTGCCAGCAGTCGGGTTTCCGACTACGAGCAGTACTTC. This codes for CASSRVSDYEQYF.

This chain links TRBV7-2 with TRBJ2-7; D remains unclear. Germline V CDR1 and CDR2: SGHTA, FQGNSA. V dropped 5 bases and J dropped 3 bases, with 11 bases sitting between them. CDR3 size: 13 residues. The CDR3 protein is CASSQSVFYEQYF. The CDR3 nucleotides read TGTGCCAGCAGCCAATCGGTTTTCTACGAGCAGTACTTC.

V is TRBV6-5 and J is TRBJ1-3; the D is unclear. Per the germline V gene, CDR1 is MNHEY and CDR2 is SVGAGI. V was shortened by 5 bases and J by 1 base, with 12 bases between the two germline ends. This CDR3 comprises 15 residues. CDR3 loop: CASSRESVSGNTIYF. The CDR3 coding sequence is TGTGCCAGCAGTAGAGAGAGTGTATCTGGAAACACCATATATTTT.

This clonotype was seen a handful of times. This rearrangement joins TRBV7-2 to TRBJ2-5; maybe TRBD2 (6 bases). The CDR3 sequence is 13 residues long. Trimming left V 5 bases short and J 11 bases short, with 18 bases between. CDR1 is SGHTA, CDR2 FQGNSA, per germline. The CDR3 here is CASSLGIPGEQYF. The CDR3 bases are TGTGCCAGCAGCCTAGGGATTCCGGGAGAGCAGTACTTC.

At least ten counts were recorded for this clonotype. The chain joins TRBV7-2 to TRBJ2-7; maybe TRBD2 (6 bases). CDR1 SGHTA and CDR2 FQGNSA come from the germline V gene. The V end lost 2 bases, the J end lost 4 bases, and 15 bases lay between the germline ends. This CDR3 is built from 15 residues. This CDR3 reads CASSLHPGVVYEQYF. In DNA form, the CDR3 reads TGTGCCAGCAGCTTACACCCGGGAGTAGTATACGAGCAGTACTTC.

CDR3 sequence reads: CATLTGTAANYGYTF. The CDR3 nucleotides are TGTGCCACTCTTACAGGGACGGCAGCTAACTATGGCTACACCTTC. The rearrangement joins TRBV6-5 to TRBJ1-2; tentatively, D is TRBD1 (6 bases). The CDR3 has 15 amino acids. V dropped 10 bases and J dropped 0 bases, with 18 bases sitting between them. Germline CDR1 MNHEY, CDR2 SVGAGI.

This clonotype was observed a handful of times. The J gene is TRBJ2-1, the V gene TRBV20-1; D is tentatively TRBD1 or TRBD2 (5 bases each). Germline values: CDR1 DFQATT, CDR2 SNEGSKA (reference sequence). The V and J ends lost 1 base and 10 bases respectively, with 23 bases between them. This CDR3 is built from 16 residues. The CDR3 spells CSARGQITGTTYEQFF. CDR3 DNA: TGCAGTGCTAGAGGACAGATAACCGGGACCACCTACGAGCAGTTCTTC.

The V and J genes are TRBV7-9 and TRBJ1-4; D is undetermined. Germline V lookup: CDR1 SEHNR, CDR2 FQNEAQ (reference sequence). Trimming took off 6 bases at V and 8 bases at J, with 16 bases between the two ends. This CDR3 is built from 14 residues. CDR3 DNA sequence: TGTGCCAGCAGGCGCGCCGAGTTGGGGGAAAAACTGTTTTTT. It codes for CASRRAELGEKLFF.

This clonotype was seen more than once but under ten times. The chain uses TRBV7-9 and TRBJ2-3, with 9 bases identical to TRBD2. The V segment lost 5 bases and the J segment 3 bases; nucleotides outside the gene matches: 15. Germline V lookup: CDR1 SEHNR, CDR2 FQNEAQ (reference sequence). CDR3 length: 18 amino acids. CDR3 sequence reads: CASSPGRRASGITDTQYF. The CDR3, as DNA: TGTGCCAGCAGCCCCGGAAGAAGGGCTAGCGGGATTACAGATACGCAGTATTTT.

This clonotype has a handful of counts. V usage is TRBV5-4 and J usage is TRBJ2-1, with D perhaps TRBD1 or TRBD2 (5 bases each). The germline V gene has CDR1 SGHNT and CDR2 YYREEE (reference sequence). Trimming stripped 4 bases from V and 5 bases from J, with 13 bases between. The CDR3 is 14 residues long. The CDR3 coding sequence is TGTGCCAGCAGCCGTAATGGGGGTCACAATGAGCAGTTCTTC. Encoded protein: CASSRNGGHNEQFF.